These 30 T cell receptor beta chains originate from one sample sequenced in a study of T-cell memory formation after mild COVID-19. TCRdb redid the calling of the 5' RACE reads with MiXCR, one entry per CDR3 protein. This table has under 400,000 distinct CDR3 sequences, around 30% appearing once. The sequencing sample was made of PBMCs or a T cell subset sorted from them (not recorded which). All receptors come from an adult woman who had mild COVID-19 (a few samples of this study predate the infection). Cell type and time point are not known.

The table lists this clonotype with a few counts. V is TRBV5-1 and J is TRBJ2-1, with TRBD2 identical over 8 bases. CDR1 SGHRS and CDR2 YFSETQ come from the germline V gene. This CDR3 comprises 16 residues. J gave up 4 bases and V 1 base, and 7 bases lay outside the gene matches. CDR3 protein: CASSLTGTRAYNEQFF. The CDR3 DNA is TGCGCCAGCAGCTTGACCGGGACTAGGGCATACAATGAGCAGTTCTTC.

Only a few counts were recorded for this clonotype. The chain employs TRBV7-2 and TRBJ1-5; D perhaps matches TRBD1 (6 bases). Trimming cost V 4 bases and J 8 bases, with 15 bases left between them. The CDR3 has 14 amino acids. CDR1 and CDR2 (germline): SGHTA, FQGNSA. CDR3 in amino acids: CASSSNDRSKPQHF. The CDR3 nucleotides read TGTGCCAGCAGCTCAAACGACAGGAGTAAGCCCCAGCATTTT.

This clonotype was seen a handful of times. This rearrangement joins TRBV15 to TRBJ2-7, with 7 bases aligning to TRBD1. J gave up 3 bases and V 5 bases, and 1 base lay outside the gene matches. Germline V gene sequence: CDR1 LNHNV, CDR2 YYDKDF (reference sequence). This CDR3 is built from 12 residues. The CDR3 sequence is CATSSGGYEQYF. In nucleotides, the CDR3 is TGTGCCACCAGCTCAGGGGGCTACGAGCAGTACTTC.

The V gene is TRBV3-1, the J gene TRBJ2-7; 12 bases match TRBD2. The CDR3 loop spans 15 amino acids. Germline lookup yields CDR1 LGHDT and CDR2 YNNKEL (reference sequence). After removal of 4 bases from V and 4 bases from J, the junction contained 5 bases not matched to a gene. The CDR3 here is CASSRRLAGDYEQYF. The CDR3 bases are TGTGCCAGCAGCCGGCGACTAGCGGGAGATTACGAGCAGTACTTC.

This clonotype came up a few times. J is TRBJ2-7 and V is TRBV4-1, with D possibly TRBD1 on 6 matching bases. The CDR3 runs to 14 residues. Germline V CDR1 and CDR2: MGHRA, YSYEKL. The V gene lost 4 bases and the J gene lost 4 bases, with 14 bases spanning the gap. In DNA form, the CDR3 reads TGCGCCAGCAGCCTGCTACCAGGGGCTTACGAGCAGTACTTC. Residues: CASSLLPGAYEQYF.

V usage is TRBV27 and J usage is TRBJ2-4; D perhaps matches TRBD1 (5 bases). CDR1 is MNHEY and CDR2 is SMNVEV in the germline V gene (reference sequence). The CDR3 has 17 amino acids. V lost 5 bases to trimming and J lost 1 base, with 18 bases between them. For the CDR3, the DNA is TGTGCCAGCAGTGCCTACACAGGTCCCGCCGCCAAAAACATTCAGTACTTC. Its translation is CASSAYTGPAAKNIQYF.

This clonotype has just a few counts. This chain uses TRBV20-1 with TRBJ2-3; perhaps TRBD2 as D (6 bases). The CDR3 runs to 16 residues. CDR1 is DFQATT, CDR2 SNEGSKA, per germline (reference sequence). The germline V and J ends were trimmed by 0 bases and 2 bases, with 15 bases remaining between them. The CDR3 sequence is CSARDLRGTSTDTQYF. In DNA form, the CDR3 reads TGCAGTGCTAGAGATTTGCGGGGCACATCCACAGATACGCAGTATTTT.

This clonotype has a handful of counts. The chain has TRBV5-1 and TRBJ2-1, with D hard to call. The V gene lost 4 bases and the J gene lost 8 bases, with 10 bases spanning the gap. The CDR3 is 12 residues long. Germline V gene sequence: CDR1 SGHRS, CDR2 YFSETQ. This CDR3 is CASSTTLDEQFF. CDR3 sequence (DNA): TGCGCCAGCAGCACAACCCTAGATGAGCAGTTCTTC. The full variable domain, its missing parts supplied by reference TRBV5-1 and TRBJ2-1, is KAGVTQTPRYLIKTRGQQVTLSCSPISGHRSVSWYQQTPGQGLQFLFEYFSETQRNKGNFPGRFSGRQFSNSRSEMNVSTLELGDSALYLCASSTTLDEQFFGPGTRLTVL.

This clonotype was seen a few times. The rearrangement links TRBV9 to TRBJ2-3; D uncertain. Trimming removed 3 bases from V and 5 bases from J, with 7 bases in between. Germline CDR1 and CDR2: SGDLS and YYNGEE. The CDR3 consists of 12 residues. The CDR3 here is CASSESVDTQYF. The DNA for the CDR3 is TGTGCCAGCAGCGAGAGTGTAGATACGCAGTATTTT.

This clonotype was picked up a small number of times. The V and J genes are TRBV29-1 and TRBJ2-7; 10 bases fit TRBD1. Trimming took 6 bases from V and 5 from J; bases not matched to a gene: 10. CDR1 and CDR2 from the germline V gene are SQVTM and ANQGSEA. CDR3 length equals 14 residues. The CDR3 region is CSVRQGARVHEQYF. The CDR3 DNA is TGCAGCGTGCGACAGGGGGCGCGGGTCCACGAGCAGTACTTC.

The rearrangement links TRBV7-9 to TRBJ2-7, with 8 bases identical to TRBD1. V dropped 3 bases and J dropped 6; count of bases not matched to a gene: 4. Germline loops: CDR1 SEHNR, CDR2 FQNEAQ (reference sequence). CDR3 size: 13 residues. In DNA form, the CDR3 reads TGTGCCAGCAGCTTGACAGGGGTGGTCGAGCAGTACTTC. This sequence encodes CASSLTGVVEQYF.

This clonotype showed up just a few times. This chain links TRBV29-1 with TRBJ2-2; TRBD2 agrees at 8 bases. This CDR3 is built from 16 residues. Germline V gene sequence: CDR1 SQVTM, CDR2 ANQGSEA. With V trimmed by 6 bases and J by 8 bases, 17 bases remained unmatched. Here the CDR3 reads CSVYGLAGGLTGELFF. In nucleotides, the CDR3 is TGCAGCGTCTATGGGCTAGCGGGCGGTCTTACAGGGGAGCTGTTTTTT.

This chain connects TRBV6-6 to TRBJ1-4, with D hard to call. CDR3 length: 16 amino acids. CDR1 and CDR2 (germline): MNHNY, SVGAGI (reference sequence). V was shortened by 2 bases and J by 3 bases, with 13 bases between the two germline ends. Here the CDR3 reads CASSYGKPRANEKLFF. The DNA of the CDR3 is TGTGCCAGCAGTTACGGCAAACCGCGAGCTAATGAAAAACTGTTTTTT.

The genes are TRBV15 and TRBJ2-2; D is unresolved. V was trimmed by 0 bases and J by 4 bases, leaving 3 bases between them. Looked up from germline, CDR1 is LNHNV and CDR2 is YYDKDF (reference sequence). This CDR3 comprises 13 residues. The CDR3 sequence: CATSRDGTGELFF. CDR3 coding DNA: TGTGCCACCAGCAGAGATGGCACCGGGGAGCTGTTTTTT.

The table lists this clonotype with a few counts. V and J are TRBV5-1 and TRBJ2-3, with D perhaps matching TRBD1 or TRBD2 (5 bases each). Trimming cost V 2 bases and J 0 bases, with 19 bases left between them. Germline V CDR1 and CDR2: SGHRS, YFSETQ. This CDR3 contains 18 residues. CDR3 loop: CASSFPGHRGMSTDTQYF. As DNA, the CDR3 is TGCGCCAGCAGCTTCCCCGGACACCGGGGAATGAGCACAGATACGCAGTATTTT.

This clonotype appeared many times. V and J are TRBV4-3 and TRBJ2-4, with unresolved D. This CDR3 region has 16 residues. The germline gives CDR1 LGHNA, CDR2 YSLEER. V shed 0 bases and J shed 0 bases, with 9 bases lying between them. CDR3: CASSQERLLAKNIQYF. The CDR3 nucleotides are TGCGCCAGCAGCCAAGAGAGGCTACTAGCCAAAAACATTCAGTACTTC.

This clonotype was seen ten or more times. Relative to the germline gene, one junction end is altered; a read error may explain this. This chain connects TRBV12-3 or TRBV12-4 to TRBJ2-5; possibly TRBD2 for D (5 bases). This CDR3 comprises 12 residues. In DNA form, the CDR3 reads TGTGCCAGCAGCTTAGCGCGAGAGACCCAGTACTTC. Translation gives CASSLARETQYF.

This rearrangement joins TRBV12-3 or TRBV12-4 to TRBJ1-2; TRBD1 agrees at 7 bases. The trim removed 0 bases at V and 8 bases at J, leaving 9 bases unmatched. This CDR3 comprises 15 residues. The CDR3 coding sequence is TGTGCCAGCAGTTTAGCCCCAGGGGGGTGGCAAGGCTACACCTTC. It specifies CASSLAPGGWQGYTF.

This clonotype has more than one count but fewer than ten. This chain joins TRBV7-2 and TRBJ2-3; D remains unclear. Looked up from germline, CDR1 is SGHTA and CDR2 is FQGNSA. The CDR3 length is 11 residues. Between the trimmed V and J ends, which lost 2 bases and 6 bases, there was a span of 3 bases. CDR3 region: CASSLHDTQYF. The CDR3 coding sequence is TGTGCCAGCAGCTTACATGATACGCAGTATTTT.

This clonotype was seen only a few times. This chain connects TRBV12-3 or TRBV12-4 to TRBJ1-2; unclear D gene. This CDR3 comprises 11 residues. Trimming removed 7 bases from V and 3 bases from J, with 6 bases in between. CDR3 sequence: CASTTDYGYTF. The DNA for the CDR3 is TGTGCCAGCACCACAGACTATGGCTACACCTTC.

This clonotype turned up a few times. The J gene is TRBJ2-7, the V gene TRBV29-1, with 10 positions matching TRBD1. There are 14 residues in the CDR3. V lost 6 bases and J lost 3; bases outside the gene matches: 8. Germline CDR1 and CDR2: SQVTM and ANQGSEA. The CDR3 bases are TGCAGCGTGATCGCCGGGACAGGGGACTACGAGCAGTACTTC. The encoded protein is CSVIAGTGDYEQYF.

The chain combines TRBV5-1 with TRBJ2-5, with D perhaps TRBD1 (5 bases). Trimming stripped 5 bases from V and 2 bases from J, with 10 bases between. Germline CDR1 reads SGHRS; CDR2 reads YFSETQ. This CDR3 contains 13 residues. The CDR3 DNA reads TGCGCCAGCAGTGGGTCAGGGCAAGAGACCCAGTACTTC. It codes for CASSGSGQETQYF.

This clonotype was seen only a few times. The chain has TRBV11-3 and TRBJ2-5; TRBD1 matches at 8 bases. The CDR3 contains 16 residues. After removal of 0 bases from V and 6 bases from J, the junction contained 9 bases not matched to a gene. The germline V gene has CDR1 SGHNT and CDR2 YENEEA. The chain's CDR3 is CASSLEDRDDRKTQYF. Here the CDR3 DNA reads TGTGCCAGCAGCTTAGAGGACAGGGACGATCGAAAGACCCAGTACTTC.

In its sample, this clonotype was seen many times. V gene TRBV6-6 combines with J gene TRBJ2-1; D is unclear. Germline V CDR1 and CDR2: MNHNY, SVGAGI (reference sequence). Trimming left V 7 bases short and J 5 bases short, with 12 bases between. CDR3 length: 13 residues. DNA of the CDR3: TGTGCCAGCAACCCCTGGTACGACAATGAGCAGTTCTTC. Translated, it gives CASNPWYDNEQFF.

The V gene is TRBV7-9, the J gene TRBJ2-6; 8 bases match TRBD1. V lost 4 bases, J lost 3 bases, and 14 bases stayed unmatched. The CDR3 has 19 amino acids. The germline gives CDR1 SEHNR, CDR2 FQNEAQ (reference sequence). The CDR3 DNA follows: TGTGCCAGCAGCTCTCGAGGGGCTGACAGGGGCGTTGGGGCCAACGTCCTGACTTTC. This sequence encodes CASSSRGADRGVGANVLTF.

This sequence joins TRBV6-5 and TRBJ2-7; D might be TRBD2 (6 bases). The CDR3 has 13 residues. The ends were cut back, 8 bases at V and 2 bases at J, with 13 bases in the middle. Per germline, CDR1 MNHEY and CDR2 SVGAGI. Here the CDR3 DNA reads TGTGCCAGCGGGCGGGGTCTCCCCTACGAGCAGTACTTC. It translates to CASGRGLPYEQYF.

The CDR3 DNA reads as TGCAGCGCCTTAGGACAGGGAGGGGCCGGGGAGCTGTTTTTT. Its translation: CSALGQGGAGELFF. The chain joins TRBV29-1 to TRBJ2-2; D possibly corresponds to TRBD1 (8 bases). Trimming cost V 7 bases and J 6 bases, with 18 bases left between them. The germline gives CDR1 SQVTM, CDR2 ANQGSEA. The CDR3 contains 14 residues.

V usage is TRBV2 and J usage is TRBJ2-7; D gene ambiguous. The germline CDR1 and CDR2 sequences are SNHLY and FYNNEI. This CDR3 has 14 residues. V shed 10 bases and J shed 2 bases, with 18 bases lying between them. The CDR3 sequence: CANLDPGSPYEQYF. CDR3 bases: TGTGCCAACCTAGACCCCGGCAGTCCCTACGAGCAGTACTTC.

There are a few counts of this clonotype. This may come from a read error, since a much larger clone is one base off. The J gene is TRBJ2-7, the V gene TRBV6-5; 10 bases match TRBD1. V lost 7 bases, J lost 2 bases, and 5 bases stayed unmatched. CDR1 is MNHEY and CDR2 is SVGAGI in the germline V gene. This CDR3 has 14 amino acids. CDR3 residues: CASTLGQGAYEQYF. For the CDR3, the DNA is TGTGCCAGCACCCTCGGACAGGGGGCCTACGAGCAGTACTTC.

In this sample, this clonotype turned up a few times. This chain connects TRBV12-3 or TRBV12-4 to TRBJ1-6; D is undetermined. CDR3 length: 15 amino acids. Trimming took off 2 bases at V and 0 bases at J, with 5 bases between the two ends. The CDR3 DNA reads TGTGCCAGCAGTTTACTTGGCTCCTATAATTCACCCCTCCACTTT. Protein: CASSLLGSYNSPLHF.